Below are 8 T cell receptor beta chains sequenced from a single sample in a study of T cell responses to AZD1222 COVID-19 vaccine. Assay used: immunoSEQ multiplex PCR; TCRdb lists only in-frame clones, some missing. The repertoire has 160,000 or so clones, about 90% of them found once; the top ten carry approximately 2%. Sequences were derived from peripheral blood, sampled on day 0 of AZD1222 vaccination. The receptors stem from an adult in good health.

CDR3: CASSLMDSYEQYF. The DNA of the CDR3 is TGTGCCAGCAGCTTGATGGATTCCTACGAGCAGTACTTC. This chain connects TRBV5-5 to TRBJ2-7; D gene uncertain. Trimming took 1 base from V and 1 from J, leaving 6 bases between them. Per germline, CDR1 SGHKS and CDR2 YYEKEE (reference sequence). The CDR3 loop spans 13 amino acids.

The J gene is TRBJ1-6, the V gene TRBV5-4; D remains unclear. Trimming stripped 4 bases from V and 8 bases from J, with 13 bases between. Per germline, CDR1 SGHNT and CDR2 YYREEE (reference sequence). The length of the CDR3 is 14 residues. The CDR3 region is CASSAMGRDSPLHF. The CDR3 region has the DNA TGTGCCAGCAGCGCCATGGGTAGGGATTCACCCCTCCACTTT.

V gene TRBV20-1 combines with J gene TRBJ2-7; no definite D call. The CDR3 covers 11 residues. Germline loops: CDR1 DFQATT, CDR2 SNEGSKA (reference sequence). V was pared by 4 bases and J by 5 bases, with 9 bases between. This chain's CDR3 is CSANHQDEQYF. For the CDR3, the DNA is TGCAGTGCTAACCACCAGGACGAGCAGTACTTC.

This clone was seen just once. The chain carries TRBV28 and TRBJ1-2, with 9 positions matching TRBD1. The CDR3 spans 15 residues. CDR1 MDHEN and CDR2 SYDVKM come from the germline V gene. Losses at the gene ends were 5 bases for V and 8 bases for J; bases not matched to a gene: 12. The CDR3 nucleotides read TGTGCCAGCAGTCGGAACAGGGGGCGCCCCGGGGGCTACACCTTC. This encodes CASSRNRGRPGGYTF.

CDR3 sequence reads: CASSLGQMNTEAFF. DNA for the CDR3: TGTGCCAGCTCGCTGGGACAGATGAACACTGAAGCTTTCTTT. The chain has TRBV18 and TRBJ1-1; 7 positions match TRBD1. CDR3 length: 14 amino acids. From germline, CDR1 is KGHSH and CDR2 LQKENI. J was trimmed by 0 bases and V by 6 bases; bases with no gene match: 4. The full variable domain, rest sourced from reference TRBV18 and TRBJ1-1, is NAGVMQNPRHLVRRRGQEARLRCSPMKGHSHVYWYRQLPEEGLKFMVYLQKENIIDESGMPKERFSAEFPKEGPSILRIQQVVRGDSAAYFCASSLGQMNTEAFFGQGTRLTVV.

The chain couples TRBV5-1 to TRBJ2-5; 11 bases are shared with TRBD2. The CDR3 is made up of 18 amino acids. Per germline, CDR1 SGHRS and CDR2 YFSETQ. V lost 4 bases to trimming and J lost 2 bases; unmatched junction nucleotides: 13. In nucleotides, the CDR3 is TGCGCCAGCAGCCCGGGACTAGCGGTGCCTAGGGGGCAAGAGACCCAGTACTTC. Encoded protein: CASSPGLAVPRGQETQYF. Combining the CDR3 with reference TRBV5-1 and TRBJ2-5 gives the whole variable domain KAGVTQTPRYLIKTRGQQVTLSCSPISGHRSVSWYQQTPGQGLQFLFEYFSETQRNKGNFPGRFSGRQFSNSRSEMNVSTLELGDSALYLCASSPGLAVPRGQETQYFGPGTRLLVL.

The V call is TRBV29-1, the J call TRBJ2-7; D ambiguous. Germline lookup yields CDR1 SQVTM and CDR2 ANQGSEA. The CDR3 totals 12 residues. The V end was cut by 4 bases, the J end by 0 bases, with 7 bases between. The CDR3: CSVAVGSYEQYF. The CDR3 DNA follows: TGCAGCGTTGCAGTCGGCTCCTACGAGCAGTACTTC.

The genes are TRBV3-1 (or the pseudogene TRBV3-2) and TRBJ1-2; TRBD1 aligns across 8 bases. V lost 3 bases and J lost 6; bases outside the gene matches: 6. Germline lookup yields CDR1 LGHDT and CDR2 YNNKEL (reference sequence). The CDR3 sequence is 14 residues long. CDR3 loop: CASSQTGESDGYTF. Written as DNA, the CDR3 is TGTGCCAGCAGCCAGACAGGGGAAAGTGATGGCTACACCTTC.